A selection of T cell receptor beta chains follows, all from one sample in a study of blood T cells in healthy people across ages. MiXCR, run by TCRdb on the 5' RACE reads, gives a single entry per CDR3 protein. The table includes more than 1.4 million distinct CDR3 sequences, 42% detected once. The sequenced sample consisted of blood. These receptors all stem from a woman between 18 and 30 years old in good health. The CDR3 runs from the conserved cysteine through the conserved F or W. The D gene is left open where the match is weak. Clone size appears in some rows only: once, few, many, or a class for an expanded clone.

j_call d_call v_call clone_size cdr3_nt cdr3_aa
TRBJ1-1 TRBD1 TRBV7-3 NA TGTGCCAGCGGCCCAGGGACAGGGAGTAACACTGAAGCTTTCTTT CASGPGTGSNTEAFF
TRBJ2-7 NA TRBV20-1 NA TGCAGTGCTAGACATGCCGGAAGGCAGTACTTC CSARHAGRQYF
TRBJ2-1 TRBD2 TRBV20-1 NA TGCAGTGCTAGAGACCCATTTGGACTAGCGGGACGAGGTGAGCAGTTCTTC CSARDPFGLAGRGEQFF
TRBJ2-1 TRBD1 TRBV4-1 few TGCGCCAGCAGCCGCGGAACGACAGGGGACCGCTACAATGAGCAGTTCTTC CASSRGTTGDRYNEQFF
TRBJ2-5 NA TRBV21-1 NA TGTGCCAACAGCAAAGTGGCTCCTAGCGGGGGGAGGGAGACCCAGTACTTC CANSKVAPSGGRETQYF
TRBJ1-1 NA TRBV9 once TGTGCCAGCAGCGCGGGGGGCAGGGCCCCCTTGAACACTGAAGCTTTCTTT CASSAGGRAPLNTEAFF
TRBJ1-6 NA TRBV20-1 few TGCAGTGCCTCCGACTCCGTAGCGGATTCACCCCTCCACTTT CSASDSVADSPLHF
TRBJ2-7 NA TRBV5-1 few TGCGCCAGCAGCTTTGCAGGGGATACCTACGAGCAGTACTTC CASSFAGDTYEQYF
TRBJ1-1 NA TRBV2 NA TGTGCCAGCAGCCCGGGGAACCTGAACACTGAAGCTTTCTTT CASSPGNLNTEAFF
TRBJ2-1 NA TRBV20-1 NA TGCAGTGCTAGGGACGGCTCCTACAATGAGCAGTTCTTC CSARDGSYNEQFF
TRBJ2-3 NA TRBV6-2/TRBV6-3 NA TGTGCCAGCAGTTACCCTCCGAGTCCTAGCACAGATACGCAGTATTTT CASSYPPSPSTDTQYF
TRBJ2-7 TRBD1 TRBV27 few TGTGCCAGCAGTTTAACCCCCCCCGGGACAGCATCCTACGAGCAGTACTTC CASSLTPPGTASYEQYF
TRBJ1-1 NA TRBV5-1 NA TGCGCCAGCAGCTTCGGCTCCATAAAGCCCATGAACACTGAAGCTTTCTTT CASSFGSIKPMNTEAFF
TRBJ2-5 TRBD2 TRBV20-1 once TGCAGTGCTGGACTAGCTGGGCAGTACTTC CSAGLAGQYF
TRBJ2-5 TRBD1 TRBV6-1 few TGTGCCAGCAGGATGACAGGGACGGTGAGCGAGACCCAGTACTTC CASRMTGTVSETQYF
TRBJ2-1 TRBD2 TRBV10-3 NA TGTGCCATCACCACGGGAGCGGGAGGGCCAGGGAATGAGCAGTTCTTC CAITTGAGGPGNEQFF
TRBJ1-2 NA TRBV24-1 NA TGTGCCACCAGTGATAGGGCCGGGGGGGACTATGGCTACACCTTC CATSDRAGGDYGYTF
TRBJ2-1 TRBD1 TRBV4-2 many TGTGCCAGCAGCCAAGGGACAGGGGGAAGTCGGAATGAGCAGTTCTTC CASSQGTGGSRNEQFF
TRBJ2-2 NA TRBV7-9 NA TGTGCCAGCAGCTTAGCTGATGGGCCCTCAGCCGGGGAGCTGTTTTTT CASSLADGPSAGELFF